This TCR beta chain was sequenced during a study of blood T cell repertoires in COVID-19. In the study overall: Sites across the United States, Italy and Spain contributed samples from acute and convalescent COVID-19. PBMCs, B-cell-depleted T cells, or T cells were the source of the cDNA or gDNA that made up the material.

Original handling: Reference gene primers were amplified, and this amplification served to estimate nucleated cell counts. The assay was immunoSEQ multiplex PCR, and TCRdb's table has in-frame clones only and misses some. Clonal size and the V and J genes are those of that table, whereas D and trimming came from the DNA. The table lists more than 90,000 clones, 82% of them singletons, with about 18% in the top ten. Deletions cut 5 bases from V and 1 base from J, with 13 bases between. The CDR3 consists of 15 residues. The germline V gene encodes CDR1 KGHDR and CDR2 SFDVKD. The source is a man older than 75 with acute or convalescent COVID-19. The sequenced sample consisted of peripheral blood. This chain connects TRBV24-1 to TRBJ1-1, with D perhaps matching TRBD1 (6 bases). For the CDR3, the DNA is TGTGCCACCAGTGGTACCAAGACAGGGAACACTGAAGCTTTCTTT. It encodes CATSGTKTGNTEAFF.